This T cell receptor beta chain was sequenced in a study of T cell responses to AZD1222 COVID-19 vaccine. On the study more broadly: Whether given at about 4 or about 12 weeks, second doses were pooled.

General study findings and limits: Donors in the cohort were predominantly white British and more often female, and clonal diversity was possibly underestimated. The number of AZD1222 recipients seropositive at baseline was only five or six.

About this clone itself: What it binds is unknown.

Clones were sequenced by immunoSEQ multiplex PCR, and TCRdb holds only the in-frame ones, with some missing. Here the sample spans under 150,000 clones, 80% to 90% being singletons. CDR3 length: 11 amino acids. Germline loops: CDR1 DFQATT, CDR2 SNEGSKA (reference sequence). The germline V and J ends were trimmed by 4 bases and 3 bases, with 6 bases remaining between them. The chain recombines TRBV20-1 with TRBJ1-2, with D uncertain. The TCR comes from an adult in good health. Sequencing used peripheral blood, obtained on day 0 of AZD1222 vaccination. In DNA form, the CDR3 reads TGCAGTGCTAATGGGGACTATGGCTACACCTTC. Its protein product is CSANGDYGYTF.